These 25 T cell receptor beta chains originate from one sample sequenced in a study of shared clonotypes between healthy human individuals. Sequencing was performed with immunoSEQ multiplex PCR; in TCRdb, only in-frame clones are kept and a portion is missing. Among about 340,000 clones listed, about 70% were seen once. Sequencing used memory CD4+ T cells sorted from blood. The sample's subset: CD45RA-negative fraction. These receptors originate from a man between 25 and 39 years old in good health.

The V and J genes are TRBV6-1 and TRBJ2-7, with D unclear. CDR1 is MNHNS, CDR2 SASEGT, per germline. This CDR3 is built from 15 residues. V shed 1 base and J shed 0 bases, with 10 bases lying between them. In DNA form, the CDR3 reads TGTGCCAGCAGTGAAGATCCTAATGCCTCCTACGAGCAGTACTTC. This codes for CASSEDPNASYEQYF.

The chain couples TRBV14 to TRBJ2-1, with D possibly matching TRBD1 (5 bases). The germline CDR1 and CDR2 sequences are SGHDN and FVKESK. V was trimmed by 1 base and J by 3 bases, leaving 25 bases between them. CDR3 length: 20 residues. As DNA, the CDR3 is TGTGCCAGCAGCCAAGTGGTCGCTCCGATCCGGACAAGAGGCTACAATGAGCAGTTCTTC. Its protein product is CASSQVVAPIRTRGYNEQFF.

J is TRBJ2-3 and V is TRBV9; D gene unclear. The CDR3 has 16 residues. Looked up from germline, CDR1 is SGDLS and CDR2 is YYNGEE. The germline V and J ends were trimmed by 0 bases and 0 bases, with 11 bases remaining between them. The CDR3 DNA reads TGTGCCAGCAGCGTAGCTCCGGCAGGAAGCACAGATACGCAGTATTTT. Translated, it gives CASSVAPAGSTDTQYF.

The genes are TRBV27 and TRBJ2-2; D may be TRBD2 (5 bases). CDR3 size: 14 residues. Trimming pared 4 bases from V and 1 base from J, leaving 7 bases between. Per the germline V gene, CDR1 is MNHEY and CDR2 is SMNVEV (reference sequence). The DNA of the CDR3 is TGTGCCAGCAGTTGGAGCGGGAACACCGGGGAGCTGTTTTTT. It encodes CASSWSGNTGELFF.

This clone occurred once. The chain joins TRBV2 to TRBJ2-7; D not resolved. The length of the CDR3 is 12 residues. V lost 7 bases and J 2 bases, leaving 9 bases between the germline ends. Germline CDR1 and CDR2: SNHLY and FYNNEI. CDR3 sequence (DNA): TGTGCCAGCACCGAGAGGACCTACGAGCAGTACTTC. Translating gives CASTERTYEQYF.

This clone was seen once. The chain carries TRBV28 and TRBJ2-1; 11 positions match TRBD2. Trimming removed 6 bases from V and 6 bases from J; junction bases left unmatched: 7. CDR1 and CDR2 (germline): MDHEN, SYDVKM. This CDR3 is 15 amino acids long. The CDR3 DNA follows: TGTGCCAGCAGGATACTAGCGGGAGTGATCAATGAGCAGTTCTTC. Translated, it gives CASRILAGVINEQFF.

The V and J genes are TRBV7-8 and TRBJ2-4; 7 bases map to TRBD2. The CDR3 covers 19 residues. V lost 5 bases, J lost 0 bases, and 16 bases stayed unmatched. CDR1 is SGHVS and CDR2 is FQNEAQ in the germline V gene. Here the CDR3 DNA reads TGTGCCAGCAGCCCGGGGCTAGCGGTTAACCTCGGAGCCAAAAACATTCAGTACTTC. It codes for CASSPGLAVNLGAKNIQYF.

This rearrangement joins TRBV7-6 to TRBJ2-3; D not resolved. CDR1 SGHVS and CDR2 FNYEAQ come from the germline V gene. The CDR3 is 13 residues long. Trimming stripped 1 base from V and 2 bases from J, with 4 bases between. Here the CDR3 reads CASSLVHTDTQYF. DNA for the CDR3: TGTGCCAGCAGCTTAGTACACACAGATACGCAGTATTTT.

Comments on this clone: Sequence at one end of the junction differs from germline and may be a read error. V and J are TRBV2 and TRBJ2-5; D is perhaps TRBD1 or TRBD2 (5 bases each). Germline CDR1 and CDR2: SNHLY and FYNNEI. This CDR3 comprises 12 residues. The CDR3 loop reads CASTYSDTRGHF. The CDR3 DNA is TGTGCCAGCACTTACTCGGACACAAGGGGACACTTC.

The chain joins TRBV5-4 to TRBJ2-5; D could derive from TRBD1 or TRBD2 (5 bases each). The V and J ends lost 2 bases and 4 bases respectively, with 18 bases between them. Germline V gene sequence: CDR1 SGHNT, CDR2 YYREEE (reference sequence). This CDR3 is built from 16 residues. The CDR3 DNA reads TGTGCCAGCAGCTTAGGGACGCACTGGGGGAGAGAGACCCAGTACTTC. This translates into CASSLGTHWGRETQYF. The full variable domain, completed using reference TRBV5-4 and TRBJ2-5, is ETGVTQSPTHLIKTRGQQVTLRCSSQSGHNTVSWYQQALGQGPQFIFQYYREEENGRGNFPPRFSGLQFPNYSSELNVNALELDDSALYLCASSLGTHWGRETQYFGPGTRLLVL.

The chain carries TRBV6-5 and TRBJ1-5, with a tentative D call TRBD1 (6 bases). Germline CDR1 MNHEY, CDR2 SVGAGI. V shed 6 bases and J shed 0 bases, with 12 bases lying between them. The CDR3 loop spans 15 amino acids. The CDR3 nucleotides read TGTGCCAGCAGACCCACAGGGTATAGCAATCAGCCCCAGCATTTT. This codes for CASRPTGYSNQPQHF.

This clone was detected a few times. This chain links TRBV9 with TRBJ1-4; TRBD1 aligns across 8 bases. After removal of 1 base from V and 8 bases from J, the junction contained 4 bases not matched to a gene. This CDR3 spans 14 amino acids. In germline, CDR1 is SGDLS, CDR2 YYNGEE. The CDR3 loop reads CASSVSGGMEKLFF. The CDR3 DNA follows: TGTGCCAGCAGCGTATCAGGGGGCATGGAAAAACTGTTTTTT.

Only a few counts were recorded for this clone. The V gene is TRBV5-1, the J gene TRBJ2-3; unclear D gene. The CDR3 contains 13 residues. V was cut by 4 bases and J by 6 bases, with 12 bases left in between. Germline CDR1 and CDR2: SGHRS and YFSETQ. Here the CDR3 reads CASSPRSGDTQYF. The CDR3 DNA sequence: TGCGCCAGCAGCCCCCGTTCTGGGGATACGCAGTATTTT.

The chain employs TRBV5-5 and TRBJ2-5, with TRBD2 as a possible D gene (6 bases). CDR3 length equals 16 residues. Germline-derived CDR1 and CDR2 are SGHKS and YYEKEE (reference sequence). Trimming pared 5 bases from V and 4 bases from J, leaving 21 bases between. This chain's CDR3 is CASSPGLLMEGETQYF. CDR3 coding DNA: TGTGCCAGCAGTCCGGGACTCCTGATGGAGGGAGAGACCCAGTACTTC.

The chain combines TRBV10-3 with TRBJ1-2, with no clear D. This CDR3 spans 15 amino acids. Per germline, CDR1 ENHRY and CDR2 SYGVKD. The ends were cut back, 1 base at V and 2 bases at J, with 11 bases in the middle. The CDR3 loop is CAISELPGANYGYTF. CDR3 coding DNA: TGTGCCATCAGTGAGTTGCCAGGAGCAAACTATGGCTACACCTTC.

This sequence joins TRBV9 and TRBJ2-7, with D maybe TRBD1 (6 bases). Trimming cost V 0 bases and J 2 bases, with 9 bases left between them. This CDR3 is built from 14 residues. Germline CDR1 reads SGDLS; CDR2 reads YYNGEE. Written as DNA, the CDR3 is TGTGCCAGCAGCGTAGGGACAGAAACCTACGAGCAGTACTTC. Residues: CASSVGTETYEQYF.

The rearrangement joins TRBV5-1 to TRBJ1-1; 7 bases align to TRBD1. Unmatched junction bases numbered 9, after V lost 0 bases and J lost 13 bases. The CDR3 is made up of 13 amino acids. Germline V CDR1 and CDR2: SGHRS, YFSETQ. CDR3: CASSLARDSPGFF. DNA of the CDR3: TGCGCCAGCAGCTTGGCGCGGGACAGCCCAGGTTTCTTT.

DNA of the CDR3: TGTGCCAGCAGTCTTAGAGCACAGGGTAACGTGATTTATGGCTACACCTTC. Translating it yields CASSLRAQGNVIYGYTF. This sequence joins TRBV28 and TRBJ1-2; D might be TRBD1 (6 bases). This CDR3 has 17 amino acids. CDR1 and CDR2 (germline): MDHEN, SYDVKM. V was pared by 5 bases and J by 5 bases, with 24 bases between.

The V call is TRBV2, the J call TRBJ1-5, with 7 bases matching TRBD1. There are 14 residues in the CDR3. J lost 5 bases, V lost 7 bases, and 8 bases had no gene match. In germline, CDR1 is SNHLY, CDR2 FYNNEI. The DNA for the CDR3 is TGTGCCAGCAAGGGGGCGGGGAGCGATCAGCCCCAGCATTTT. This gives the protein CASKGAGSDQPQHF.

The V and J genes are TRBV9 and TRBJ2-6; D may be TRBD1 (5 bases). V lost 0 bases, J lost 0 bases, and 10 bases lay in between. The CDR3 is 17 residues long. Germline V gene data show CDR1 as SGDLS and CDR2 as YYNGEE. The CDR3 loop reads CASSVVQGGSGANVLTF. The CDR3 DNA reads as TGTGCCAGCAGCGTAGTGCAGGGTGGCTCTGGGGCCAACGTCCTGACTTTC.

The chain carries TRBV19 and TRBJ2-7, with D unclear. V gave up 4 bases and J gave up 10 bases, with 11 bases separating them. Looked up from germline, CDR1 is LNHDA and CDR2 is SQIVND (reference sequence). The CDR3 contains 11 residues. The CDR3 region has the DNA TGTGCCAGTAGTAGGAGAATCCCTCAGTACTTC. Residues: CASSRRIPQYF.

The chain joins TRBV28 to TRBJ2-1; 8 nucleotides line up with TRBD2. V gave up 10 bases and J gave up 4 bases; unmatched junction bases: 12. CDR3 size: 15 residues. CDR1 and CDR2 from the germline V gene are MDHEN and SYDVKM. The CDR3 sequence is CATLSLSGSYNEQFF. The CDR3 DNA reads TGTGCCACCTTAAGTTTGAGCGGGAGTTACAATGAGCAGTTCTTC.

The rearrangement links TRBV28 to TRBJ2-4; a possible D gene is TRBD1 (6 bases). Germline CDR1 and CDR2: MDHEN and SYDVKM. The CDR3 sequence is 14 residues long. Trimming left V 4 bases short and J 4 bases short, with 11 bases between. CDR3 sequence (DNA): TGTGCCAGCAGTTGGGGCAGGGGAAAAAACATTCAGTACTTC. Translated: CASSWGRGKNIQYF.

V is TRBV11-2 and J is TRBJ2-7; the D gene is possibly TRBD1 (6 bases). CDR3 length: 16 amino acids. The germline V and J ends were trimmed by 1 base and 5 bases, with 18 bases remaining between them. Germline CDR1 is SGHAT and CDR2 is FQNNGV. The CDR3 loop is CASSLGNRVVYNEQYF. The CDR3 DNA reads as TGTGCCAGCAGCTTAGGAAACAGGGTAGTCTACAACGAGCAGTACTTC.

The V and J genes are TRBV6-1 and TRBJ2-5; D not resolved. Trimming took 6 bases from V and 4 from J, leaving 18 bases between them. Germline-derived CDR1 and CDR2 are MNHNS and SASEGT. This CDR3 is built from 15 residues. CDR3 amino acids: CASSSWTGPTETQYF. The CDR3 bases are TGTGCCAGCAGCTCCTGGACCGGACCGACAGAGACCCAGTACTTC.